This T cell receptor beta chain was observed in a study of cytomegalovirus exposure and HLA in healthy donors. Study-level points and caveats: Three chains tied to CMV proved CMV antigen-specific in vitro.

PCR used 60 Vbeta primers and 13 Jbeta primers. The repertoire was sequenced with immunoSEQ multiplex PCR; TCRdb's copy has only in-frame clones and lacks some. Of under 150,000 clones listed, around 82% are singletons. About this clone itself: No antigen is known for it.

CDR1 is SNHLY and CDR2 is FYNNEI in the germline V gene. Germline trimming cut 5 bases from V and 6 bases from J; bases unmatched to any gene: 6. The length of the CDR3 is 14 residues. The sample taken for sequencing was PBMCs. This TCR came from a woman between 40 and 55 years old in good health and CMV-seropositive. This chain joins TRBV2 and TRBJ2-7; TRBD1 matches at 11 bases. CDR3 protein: CASSPGQGDREQYF. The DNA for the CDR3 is TGTGCCAGCAGTCCGGGACAGGGGGACCGCGAGCAGTACTTC.